These T cell receptor beta chains were read from a single sample in a study of identical twins. TCRdb re-analysed the 5' RACE reads in MiXCR, keeping a single row per CDR3 protein. The sample lists 400,000 to 550,000 distinct CDR3 sequences, less than 25% occurring once. This same sample was also taken into another study, of T cells expressing NK-cell markers.

Sequencing was performed on CD4+ T cells sorted from blood. The receptor source for this set is a woman under 30 in good health. CDR3s include the opening cysteine and the closing phenylalanine or tryptophan. Fields, in order: V gene, J gene, clone size, D gene, CDR3 DNA, CDR3 protein. D genes are given only for firm matches. Clone size is stated in some rows and not others, as once, few, many or a class when expanded.

>TRBV12-3/TRBV12-4|TRBJ1-3|.|.
TGTGCCAGCAGTCTTTCGCATGGGGGGCACACCATATATTTT
CASSLSHGGHTIYF
>TRBV15|TRBJ1-1|.|.
TGTGCCACCAGCAGAGGCCTAAACACTGAAGCTTTCTTT
CATSRGLNTEAFF
>TRBV28|TRBJ2-1|once|.
TGTGCCAGCAGTTTAGTGGGGAGCGGTGAGCAGTTCTTC
CASSLVGSGEQFF
>TRBV19|TRBJ1-5|.|TRBD1
TGTGCCAGTGCTGGACAGGGAGGCAATCAGCCCCAGCATTTT
CASAGQGGNQPQHF
>TRBV9|TRBJ2-3|.|TRBD2
TGTGCCAGCACCGAGCGGGGTTACCACACAGATACGCAGTATTTT
CASTERGYHTDTQYF
>TRBV2|TRBJ1-6|.|.
TGTGCCAGCACCTCCGAAGGGAATTCACCCCTCCACTTT
CASTSEGNSPLHF
>TRBV7-7|TRBJ2-3|.|TRBD2
TGTGCTAGCAGCTTGGTCCCGGGACTAGCGGGGCCAGATACGCAGTATTTT
CASSLVPGLAGPDTQYF
>TRBV7-3|TRBJ1-1|.|.
TGTGCCAGCAGCTTGACAGCGGGAACTGAAGCTTTCTTT
CASSLTAGTEAFF
>TRBV3-1|TRBJ2-2|.|.
TGTGCCAGCAGCCAAGATTGGCTAGTATACGACACCGGGGAGATGTTTTTT
CASSQDWLVYDTGEMFF
>TRBV5-1|TRBJ1-5|.|.
TGCGCCAGCAGCAGGGAGGGTTTGGGCAATCAGCCCCAGCATTTT
CASSREGLGNQPQHF
>TRBV5-1|TRBJ2-7|.|.
TGCGCCAGCAGCCCCGTGGGGGGACTCTACGAGCAGTACTTC
CASSPVGGLYEQYF
>TRBV6-5|TRBJ1-6|few|.
TGTGCCAGCAGTTACTCAGTGGGCTATAATTCACCCCTCCACTTT
CASSYSVGYNSPLHF
>TRBV5-1|TRBJ2-3|.|.
TGCGCCAGCAGCAGCAGGGGAGTGACGACAGATACGCAGTATTTT
CASSSRGVTTDTQYF
>TRBV7-2|TRBJ2-1|few|.
TGTGCCAGCAGCTTGAGTGGGAGAGGATTGCAGTATGAGCAGTTCTTC
CASSLSGRGLQYEQFF
>TRBV5-5|TRBJ2-1|.|TRBD1
TGTGCCAGCAGCTTCACAGGGGGCGGCGAGCAGTTCTTC
CASSFTGGGEQFF
>TRBV5-1|TRBJ2-1|many|.
TGCGCCAGCAGCCAAGGACATCTTTCCTACAATGAGCAGTTCTTC
CASSQGHLSYNEQFF
>TRBV5-1|TRBJ2-1|many|TRBD1
TGCGCCACCAAACCGGGACAGACGAACAATGAGCAGTTCTTC
CATKPGQTNNEQFF
>TRBV20-1|TRBJ2-3|few|.
TGCAGTGCTAGAGTAGTAGCGCTAGATACGCAGTATTTT
CSARVVALDTQYF
>TRBV12-3/TRBV12-4|TRBJ1-2|many|.
TGTGCCAGCAGCCGACCCGCCGGTGGCTACACCTTC
CASSRPAGGYTF
>TRBV5-6|TRBJ2-1|.|.
TGTGCCAGCAGCGCTCCCGGGACAAGGGTTGCCAATGAGCAGTTCTTC
CASSAPGTRVANEQFF
>TRBV12-3/TRBV12-4|TRBJ2-5|.|.
TGTGCCAGCAGTTTTTTCCGGACAAAGGTAGAGACCCAGTACTTC
CASSFFRTKVETQYF
>TRBV12-3/TRBV12-4|TRBJ2-7|few|.
TGTGCCAGCAGTTTAGTCTGGGGCATTCCCAAGTACTTC
CASSLVWGIPKYF
>TRBV20-1|TRBJ2-3|few|.
TGCAGTGCCTTAAAGCGGGCCCTCACAGATACGCAGTATTTT
CSALKRALTDTQYF
>TRBV5-1|TRBJ2-2|few|.
TGCGCCAGCAGCCTGACCCTTGCGGGGGCCTACACCGGGGAGCTGTTTTTT
CASSLTLAGAYTGELFF
>TRBV24-1|TRBJ2-2|.|.
TGTGCCACCAGTGATCCCCTGACGGGACCCGGGGAGCTGTTTTTT
CATSDPLTGPGELFF
>TRBV29-1|TRBJ1-2|.|.
TGCAGCGTCCACAGCTGGTCTTATGGCTACACCTTC
CSVHSWSYGYTF
>TRBV5-1|TRBJ2-5|.|.
TGCGCCAGCAGCACCGGGACATCAGAGACCCAGTACTTC
CASSTGTSETQYF
>TRBV7-9|TRBJ2-2|.|TRBD1
TGTGCCAGCAGCCCCGGACAGGGGGCATCCGGGGAGCTGTTTTTT
CASSPGQGASGELFF
>TRBV12-3/TRBV12-4|TRBJ1-2|few|TRBD1
TGTGCCAGCAGTTCGGGACAGGGGGCGCGGGGCTACACCTTC
CASSSGQGARGYTF
>TRBV15|TRBJ1-5|few|.
TGTGCCACCAGCAGAGATCCGGGGGGCGGTCAGCCCCAGCATTTT
CATSRDPGGGQPQHF